The present T cell receptor (beta chain) was sequenced within a study of cytomegalovirus exposure and HLA in healthy donors. Only in-frame clones appear in the TCRdb table, and some are missing; sequencing was by immunoSEQ multiplex PCR. Here the sample spans roughly 350,000 clones, roughly 90% being singletons. V lost 3 bases and J lost 5; bases outside the gene matches: 5. Germline assignment: CDR1 MDHEN and CDR2 SYDVKM. This CDR3 comprises 15 residues. The donors were in the 120-subject validation cohort, distinct from the roughly 700-subject first cohort. Whole-study findings and limits: Reports indicated that the classifier achieved high specificity and sensitivity in diagnosing cytomegalovirus status.

In regard to this clone: Its antigen is undetermined.

The rearrangement uses TRBV28 and TRBJ1-1, with TRBD1 matching 11 bases. The sample consisted of PBMCs. This receptor was identified in a young woman in good health and CMV-seronegative. The DNA for the CDR3 is TGTGCCAGCAGTTTGGACAGGGGGCAGGGGACTGAAGCTTTCTTT. It is translated as CASSLDRGQGTEAFF.